These T cell receptor beta chains were read from a single sample in a study of blood T cells in healthy people across ages. A single record per CDR3 protein comes from TCRdb applying MiXCR to the 5' RACE reads. This table has some 1.5 million distinct CDR3 sequences, about 28% appearing once. The sequencing sample was made of blood. These receptors were obtained from a woman in her 30s in good health. The CDR3 runs from the conserved cysteine through the conserved F or W.

V gene	J gene	CDR3 protein
TRBV5-1	TRBJ2-7	CASSQSMGYEQYF
TRBV7-9	TRBJ2-7	CASSLVDGGPSEQYF
TRBV24-1	TRBJ2-6	CATSTALGANVLTF
TRBV5-1	TRBJ2-7	CASSFGTGESWYF
TRBV7-9	TRBJ2-7	CASGGTSSYEQYF
TRBV6-5	TRBJ1-1	CASSFTGYGNTEAFF
TRBV3-1	TRBJ2-7	CASSQEYRKYEQYF
TRBV29-1	TRBJ2-5	CSVEGGQGYNEQYF
TRBV9	TRBJ2-2	CASSVGGHQGTGELFF
TRBV12-3/TRBV12-4	TRBJ2-5	CASSLGTQIAAETQYF